The clone carrying this T cell receptor beta chain has more than one count but fewer than ten. These data belong to a study of blood T cell repertoires in COVID-19. On the study more broadly: Both acute and convalescent COVID-19 samples were obtained from the United States, Italy and Spain. The analysed material was cDNA or gDNA that came from T cells, B-cell-depleted T cells, or PBMCs.

Unmatched junction bases numbered 5, after V lost 3 bases and J lost 7 bases. The CDR3 sequence is 13 residues long. Per the authors' pipeline: Using reference gene primer amplification, nucleated cell counts were estimated. The repertoire was sequenced with immunoSEQ multiplex PCR; TCRdb's copy has only in-frame clones and lacks some. V, J and clone size derive from that table, while D and trimming were established from the DNA sequence. Among under 150,000 clones listed, around 84% were seen once. The genes are TRBV12-3 or TRBV12-4 and TRBJ1-2; TRBD1 agrees at 7 bases. The sequencing sample was made of peripheral blood. This TCR derives from a man aged 35 to 55 with acute or convalescent COVID-19. In DNA, the CDR3 is TGTGCCAGCAGTTTTTTGACAGGGAGTGGCTACACCTTC. Amino acids: CASSFLTGSGYTF.